A single sample is the source of the 10 T cell receptor beta chains below, sequenced in a study of vaccination and CD4 T cells after COVID-19. Treatment here: approximately 9-day PBMC culture with coronavirus spike peptide pools or control peptides (ViraFEST assay). According to the study, CD4+ T cells from the unexposed donor were gathered ahead of the COVID-19 pandemic (2011-2018). Their cognate antigens are unknown. With the Oncomine TCR Beta short-read assay, DNA from cultured CD4+ T cells was sequenced. TCRdb re-called the PCR reads with MiXCR, one entry per CDR3 protein. Altogether around 10,000 distinct CDR3 sequences are present, approximately 48% being singletons, with the ten largest covering less than 30%. Sequencing input: CD4+ T cells from blood, cultured in vitro. The receptors stem from a human donor in good health.

V usage is TRBV19 and J usage is TRBJ2-5; possibly TRBD1 for D (6 bases). Germline CDR1 and CDR2: LNHDA and SQIVND (reference sequence). This CDR3 spans 12 amino acids. The V and J ends lost 7 bases and 5 bases respectively, with 11 bases between them. CDR3 amino acids: CASKNREETQYF. CDR3 DNA sequence: TGTGCCAGTAAAAACAGGGAGGAGACCCAGTACTTC. Together with reference TRBV19 and TRBJ2-5, the CDR3 gives the full variable domain: DGGITQSPKYLFRKEGQNVTLSCEQNLNHDAMYWYRQDPGQGLRLIYYSQIVNDFQKGDIAEGYSVSREKKESFPLTVTSAQKNPTAFYLCASKNREETQYFGPGTRLLVL.

This clonotype was seen a few times. The chain carries TRBV24-1 and TRBJ2-3; 9 bases map to TRBD1. This CDR3 region has 15 residues. V lost 2 bases and J lost 4; bases outside the gene matches: 3. Per the germline V gene, CDR1 is KGHDR and CDR2 is SFDVKD. The CDR3 bases are TGTGCCACCAGTGATTATCGACAGGGGGCAGATACGCAGTATTTT. Translation: CATSDYRQGADTQYF.

The chain carries TRBV20-1 and TRBJ1-1; D possibly corresponds to TRBD1 (6 bases). Trimming removed 1 base from V and 1 base from J, with 16 bases in between. The CDR3 contains 16 residues. The germline CDR1 and CDR2 sequences are DFQATT and SNEGSKA (reference sequence). In nucleotides, the CDR3 is TGCAGTGCTAGAGCCATACTGAGGGGGGCGAACACTGAAGCTTTCTTT. Protein sequence: CSARAILRGANTEAFF.

The chain has TRBV5-1 and TRBJ1-5; 7 positions agree with TRBD1. This CDR3 contains 14 residues. The junction had 5 bases not matched to a gene; V was cut back by 4 bases and J by 4 bases. Germline CDR1 reads SGHRS; CDR2 reads YFSETQ. In DNA form, the CDR3 reads TGCGCCAGCAGCCCGGGACAGAAGAATCAGCCCCAGCATTTT. It yields the protein CASSPGQKNQPQHF.

This chain links TRBV6-5 with TRBJ1-1, with D unclear. Germline CDR1 reads MNHEY; CDR2 reads SVGAGI. The CDR3 is 13 amino acids. Trimming shortened V by 2 bases and J by 5 bases, and 9 bases separated the two germline ends. The chain's CDR3 is CASSYVRWTEAFF. As DNA, the CDR3 is TGTGCCAGCAGTTACGTCAGGTGGACTGAAGCTTTCTTT.

The gene calls are TRBV6-1 and TRBJ1-2; D possibly corresponds to TRBD1 (5 bases). This CDR3 has 15 residues. Germline values: CDR1 MNHNS, CDR2 SASEGT. Trimming removed 6 bases from V and 8 bases from J, with 22 bases in between. As DNA, the CDR3 is TGTGCCAGCAGGCGTTCGGAGGGGAGTATACACGGCTACACCTTC. Translation gives CASRRSEGSIHGYTF.

V gene TRBV5-1 combines with J gene TRBJ2-6; 8 positions match TRBD2. This CDR3 is 18 amino acids long. Germline assignment: CDR1 SGHRS and CDR2 YFSETQ. V trimming: 7 bases; J trimming: 0 bases; junction bases outside the gene matches: 12. CDR3 sequence: CASGVLRGGISGANVLTF. The CDR3 DNA sequence: TGCGCCAGCGGCGTCCTCCGCGGGGGGATCTCTGGGGCCAACGTCCTGACTTTC.

The chain couples TRBV29-1 to TRBJ2-7; D not resolved. CDR1 is SQVTM and CDR2 is ANQGSEA in the germline V gene. The CDR3 contains 11 residues. The ends were cut back, 6 bases at V and 1 base at J, with 7 bases in the middle. The chain's CDR3 is CSVFLSYEQYF. The CDR3 nucleotides are TGCAGCGTGTTCCTGTCCTACGAGCAGTACTTC.

This clonotype showed up just a few times. The V call is TRBV6-2 or TRBV6-3, the J call TRBJ2-2; no clear D. Germline V gene data show CDR1 as MNHEY and CDR2 as SVGEGT. The CDR3 is 12 amino acids. Trimming took off 6 bases at V and 3 bases at J, with 5 bases between the two ends. In nucleotides, the CDR3 is TGTGCCAGCAGGCAGTACACCGGGGAGCTGTTTTTT. It is translated as CASRQYTGELFF.

The sample holds a few counts of this clonotype. The J gene is TRBJ2-3, the V gene TRBV20-1; D assignment may be TRBD1 or TRBD2 (6 bases each). The CDR3 loop spans 15 amino acids. The germline CDR1 and CDR2 sequences are DFQATT and SNEGSKA (reference sequence). Trimming shortened V by 4 bases and J by 0 bases, and 14 bases separated the two germline ends. CDR3 loop: CSATTQGTSTDTQYF. The CDR3, as DNA: TGCAGTGCTACAACCCAGGGGACTAGCACAGATACGCAGTATTTT.